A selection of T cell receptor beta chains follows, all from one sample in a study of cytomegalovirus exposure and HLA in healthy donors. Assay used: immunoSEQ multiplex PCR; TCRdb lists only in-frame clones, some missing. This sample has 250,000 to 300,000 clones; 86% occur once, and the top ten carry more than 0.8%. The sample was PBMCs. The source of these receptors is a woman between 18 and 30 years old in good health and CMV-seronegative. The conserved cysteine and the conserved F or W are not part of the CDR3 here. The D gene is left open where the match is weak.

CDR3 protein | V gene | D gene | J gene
AWSRGLQETQY | TRBV30 | TRBD1 | TRBJ2-5
SARGAISLH | TRBV20-1 | NA | TRBJ1-6
ASSSGLDNEQF | TRBV5-1 | NA | TRBJ2-1
ASSHRTGGPNSPLH | TRBV4-3 | TRBD1 | TRBJ1-6
ASSLSGDSYEQY | TRBV5-6 | NA | TRBJ2-7
ASGRGQRAYEQY | TRBV27 | NA | TRBJ2-7
ASSLWGQGDNEQF | TRBV27 | TRBD1 | TRBJ2-1
ASSTRDRAYEQY | TRBV11-2 | TRBD1 | TRBJ2-7
ASSSTDKGSNQPQH | TRBV27 | NA | TRBJ1-5
ASRGPSGIQETQY | TRBV2 | TRBD2 | TRBJ2-5
ASRVRETEAF | TRBV6-1 | NA | TRBJ1-1
ASSEQAGGEGQH | TRBV5-1 | NA | TRBJ1-5
ASSATAAGSLRHEQF | TRBV5-1 | TRBD2 | TRBJ2-1
ASTPGGWGTGELF | TRBV11-3 | TRBD1 | TRBJ2-2
ASSEKGRETQY | TRBV2 | NA | TRBJ2-5